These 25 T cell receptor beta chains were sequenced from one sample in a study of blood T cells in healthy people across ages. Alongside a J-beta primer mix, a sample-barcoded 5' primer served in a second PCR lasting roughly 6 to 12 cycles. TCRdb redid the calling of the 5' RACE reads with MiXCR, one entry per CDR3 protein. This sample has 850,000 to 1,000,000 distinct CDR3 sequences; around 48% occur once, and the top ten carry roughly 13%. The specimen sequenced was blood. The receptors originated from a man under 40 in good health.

In nucleotides, the CDR3 is TGTGCCAGCAGCCTCCCGGGACAGGGGGCAATCGAGCAGTACTTC. Encoded protein: CASSLPGQGAIEQYF. The chain carries TRBV14 and TRBJ2-7; TRBD1 matches 12 bases. Germline V lookup: CDR1 SGHDN, CDR2 FVKESK. The CDR3 runs to 15 residues. V trimming: 4 bases; J trimming: 6 bases; junction bases outside the gene matches: 7.

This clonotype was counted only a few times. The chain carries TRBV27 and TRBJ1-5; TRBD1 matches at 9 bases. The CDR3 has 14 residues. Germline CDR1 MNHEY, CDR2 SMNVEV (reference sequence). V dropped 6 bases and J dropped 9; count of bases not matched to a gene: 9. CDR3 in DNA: TGTGCCAGCAGCCCCGGGACAGGGCAGTGGCCCCAGCATTTT. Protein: CASSPGTGQWPQHF.

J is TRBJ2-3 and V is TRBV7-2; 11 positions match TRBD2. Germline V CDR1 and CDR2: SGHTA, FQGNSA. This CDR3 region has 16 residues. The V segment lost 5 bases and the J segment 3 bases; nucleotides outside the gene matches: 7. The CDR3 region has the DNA TGTGCCAGCAGCCTAAACCCTAGCGGGGGGACAGATACGCAGTATTTT. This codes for CASSLNPSGGTDTQYF.

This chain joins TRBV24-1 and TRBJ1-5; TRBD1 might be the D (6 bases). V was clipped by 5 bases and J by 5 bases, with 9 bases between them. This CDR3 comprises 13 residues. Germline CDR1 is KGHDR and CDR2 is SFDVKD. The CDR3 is CATSGTAYQPQHF. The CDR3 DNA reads TGTGCCACCAGTGGGACAGCTTATCAGCCCCAGCATTTT.

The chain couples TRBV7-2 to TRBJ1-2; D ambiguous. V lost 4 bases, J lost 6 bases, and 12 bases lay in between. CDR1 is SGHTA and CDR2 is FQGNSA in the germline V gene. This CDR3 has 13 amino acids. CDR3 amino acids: CASSSSRGDGYTF. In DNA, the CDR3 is TGTGCCAGCAGCTCGTCCCGCGGGGATGGCTACACCTTC.

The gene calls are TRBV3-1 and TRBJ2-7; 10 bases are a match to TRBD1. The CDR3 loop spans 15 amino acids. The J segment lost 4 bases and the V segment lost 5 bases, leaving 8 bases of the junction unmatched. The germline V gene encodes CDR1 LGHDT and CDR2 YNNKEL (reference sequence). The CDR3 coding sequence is TGTGCCAGCAGCTTGGCGACAGGGGGCAGATACGAGCAGTACTTC. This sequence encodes CASSLATGGRYEQYF.

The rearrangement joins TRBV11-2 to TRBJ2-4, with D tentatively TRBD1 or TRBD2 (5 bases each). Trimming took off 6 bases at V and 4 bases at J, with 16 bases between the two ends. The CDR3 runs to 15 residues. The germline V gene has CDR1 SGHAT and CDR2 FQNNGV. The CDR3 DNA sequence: TGTGCCAGCAGTCTCACCGGGGCAGGGAAAAACATTCAGTACTTC. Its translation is CASSLTGAGKNIQYF.

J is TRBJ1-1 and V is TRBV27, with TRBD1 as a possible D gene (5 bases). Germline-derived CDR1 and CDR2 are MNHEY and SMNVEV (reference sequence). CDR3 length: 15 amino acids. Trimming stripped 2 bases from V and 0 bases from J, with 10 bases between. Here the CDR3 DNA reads TGTGCCAGCAGTTTAGTAGGACATATGAACACTGAAGCTTTCTTT. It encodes CASSLVGHMNTEAFF.

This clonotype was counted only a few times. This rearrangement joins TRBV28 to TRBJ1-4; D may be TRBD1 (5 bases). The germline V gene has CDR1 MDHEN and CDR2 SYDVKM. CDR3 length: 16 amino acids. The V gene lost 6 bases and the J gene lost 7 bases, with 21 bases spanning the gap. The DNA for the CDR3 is TGTGCCAGCAGATCAGCGGGTGGGGGGATCAGTGAAAAACTGTTTTTT. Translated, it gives CASRSAGGGISEKLFF. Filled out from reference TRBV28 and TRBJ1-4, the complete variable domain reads DVKVTQSSRYLVKRTGEKVFLECVQDMDHENMFWYRQDPGLGLRLIYFSYDVKMKEKGDIPEGYSVSREKKERFSLILESASTNQTSMYLCASRSAGGGISEKLFFGSGTQLSVL.

The CDR3 DNA follows: TGTGCCAGCAGTATCCAGGGTTCGACCTACGAGCAGTACTTC. This sequence encodes CASSIQGSTYEQYF. V gene TRBV6-5 combines with J gene TRBJ2-7, with D perhaps TRBD1 (5 bases). Looked up from germline, CDR1 is MNHEY and CDR2 is SVGAGI. CDR3 length equals 14 residues. V gave up 5 bases and J gave up 2 bases, with 13 bases separating them.

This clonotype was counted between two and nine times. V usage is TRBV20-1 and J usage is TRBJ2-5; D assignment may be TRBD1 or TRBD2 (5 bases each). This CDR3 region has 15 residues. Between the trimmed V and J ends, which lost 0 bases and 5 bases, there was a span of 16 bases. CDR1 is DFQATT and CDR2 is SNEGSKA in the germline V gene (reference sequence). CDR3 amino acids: CSARDPTLGVETQYF. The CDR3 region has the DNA TGCAGTGCTAGAGATCCGACCCTGGGGGTGGAGACCCAGTACTTC.

The DNA for the CDR3 is TGTGCCAGCAGCCAAGATGGGGGGGACAATCAGCCCCAGCATTTT. The encoded protein is CASSQDGGDNQPQHF. The chain is built from TRBV3-1 and TRBJ1-5, with D tentatively TRBD1 (5 bases). There are 15 residues in the CDR3. V was pared by 0 bases and J by 3 bases, with 9 bases between. Germline CDR1 and CDR2: LGHDT and YNNKEL (reference sequence).

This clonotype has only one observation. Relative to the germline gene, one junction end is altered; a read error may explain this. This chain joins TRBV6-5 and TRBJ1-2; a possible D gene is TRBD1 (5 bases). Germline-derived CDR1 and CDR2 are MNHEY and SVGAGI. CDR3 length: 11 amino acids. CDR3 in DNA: TGTGCCGGCAGCCAGGGTCGGGGCTACACCTTC. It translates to CAGSQGRGYTF.

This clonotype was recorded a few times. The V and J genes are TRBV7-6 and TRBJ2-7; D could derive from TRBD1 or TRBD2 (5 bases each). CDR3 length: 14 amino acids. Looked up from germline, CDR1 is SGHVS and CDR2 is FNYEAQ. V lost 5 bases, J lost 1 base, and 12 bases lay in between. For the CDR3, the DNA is TGTGCCAGCAGCGCACGGGGCAAATCCTACGAGCAGTACTTC. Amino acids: CASSARGKSYEQYF.

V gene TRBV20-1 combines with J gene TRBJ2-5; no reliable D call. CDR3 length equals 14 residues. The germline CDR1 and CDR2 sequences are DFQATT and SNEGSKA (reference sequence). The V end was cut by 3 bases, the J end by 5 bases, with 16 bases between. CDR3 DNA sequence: TGCAGTGCTAGCCCCGCAGGAAGAGATGAGACCCAGTACTTC. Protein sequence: CSASPAGRDETQYF.

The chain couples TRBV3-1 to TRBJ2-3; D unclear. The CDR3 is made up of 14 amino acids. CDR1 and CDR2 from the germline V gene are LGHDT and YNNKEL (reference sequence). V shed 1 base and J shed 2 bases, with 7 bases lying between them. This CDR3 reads CASSQGLFTDTQYF. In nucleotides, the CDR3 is TGTGCCAGCAGCCAAGGACTTTTCACAGATACGCAGTATTTT.

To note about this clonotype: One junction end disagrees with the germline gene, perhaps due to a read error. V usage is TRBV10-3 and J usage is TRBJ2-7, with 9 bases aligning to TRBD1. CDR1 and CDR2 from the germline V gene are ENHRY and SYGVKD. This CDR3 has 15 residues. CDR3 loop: CAISEWGQGPYKQYF. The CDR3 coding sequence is TGTGCCATCAGTGAATGGGGACAGGGACCCTACAAGCAGTACTTC.

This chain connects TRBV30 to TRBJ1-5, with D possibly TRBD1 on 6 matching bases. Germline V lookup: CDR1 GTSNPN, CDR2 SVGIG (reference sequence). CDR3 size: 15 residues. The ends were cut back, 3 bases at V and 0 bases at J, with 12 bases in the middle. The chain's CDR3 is CAWSRGVDSNQPQHF. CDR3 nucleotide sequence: TGTGCCTGGAGCAGGGGCGTCGATAGCAATCAGCCCCAGCATTTT.

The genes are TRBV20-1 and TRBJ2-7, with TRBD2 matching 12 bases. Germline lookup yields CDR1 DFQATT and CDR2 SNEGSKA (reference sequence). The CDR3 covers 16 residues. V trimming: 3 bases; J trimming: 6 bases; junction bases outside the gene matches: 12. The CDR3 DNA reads TGCAGTGCTAGGGCTAGCGGGAGGGAGTCTTCGGGCGAGCAGTACTTC. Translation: CSARASGRESSGEQYF.

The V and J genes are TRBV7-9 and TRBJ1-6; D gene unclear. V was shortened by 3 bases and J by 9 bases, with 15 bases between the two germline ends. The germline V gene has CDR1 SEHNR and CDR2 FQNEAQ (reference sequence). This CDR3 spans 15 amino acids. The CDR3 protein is CASSFETLRGSPLHF. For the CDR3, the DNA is TGTGCCAGCAGCTTCGAAACTTTACGGGGTTCACCCCTCCACTTT.

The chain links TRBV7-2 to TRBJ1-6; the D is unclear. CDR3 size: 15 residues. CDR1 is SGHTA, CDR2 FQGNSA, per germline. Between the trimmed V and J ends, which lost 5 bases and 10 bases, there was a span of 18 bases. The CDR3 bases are TGTGCCAGCAGCCCACTCGAGGGTGGAGACTCACCCCTCCACTTT. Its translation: CASSPLEGGDSPLHF.

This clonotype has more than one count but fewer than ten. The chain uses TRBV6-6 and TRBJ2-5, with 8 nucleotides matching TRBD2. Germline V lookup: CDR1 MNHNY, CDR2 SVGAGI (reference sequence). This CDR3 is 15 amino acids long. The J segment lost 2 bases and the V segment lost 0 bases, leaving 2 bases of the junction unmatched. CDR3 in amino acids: CASSYSGGVQETQYF. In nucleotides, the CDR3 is TGTGCCAGCAGTTACTCCGGGGGGGTACAAGAGACCCAGTACTTC.

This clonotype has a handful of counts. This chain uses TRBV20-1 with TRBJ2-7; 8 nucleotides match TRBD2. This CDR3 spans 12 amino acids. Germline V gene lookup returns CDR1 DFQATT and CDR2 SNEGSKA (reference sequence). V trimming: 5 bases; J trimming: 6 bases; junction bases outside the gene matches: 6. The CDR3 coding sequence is TGCAGTGCTCACCCGGGGGGGTTCGAGCAGTACTTC. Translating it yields CSAHPGGFEQYF.

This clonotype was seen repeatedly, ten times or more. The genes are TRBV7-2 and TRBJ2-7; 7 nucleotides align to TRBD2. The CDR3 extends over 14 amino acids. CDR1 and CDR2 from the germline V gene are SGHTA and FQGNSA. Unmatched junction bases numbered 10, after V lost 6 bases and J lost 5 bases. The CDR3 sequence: CASRTGGGVNEQYF. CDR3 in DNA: TGTGCCAGCAGAACCGGGGGAGGGGTTAACGAGCAGTACTTC.

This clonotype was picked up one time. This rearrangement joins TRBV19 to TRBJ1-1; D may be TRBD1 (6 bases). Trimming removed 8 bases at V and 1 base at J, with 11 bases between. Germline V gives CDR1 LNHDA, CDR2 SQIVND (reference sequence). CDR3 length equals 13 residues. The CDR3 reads CASEVDRNTEAFF. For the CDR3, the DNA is TGTGCCAGTGAGGTGGACAGGAACACTGAAGCTTTCTTT.